This T cell receptor beta chain was sequenced in a study of human T cells and chemical hapten exposure (dated by TCRdb to the early 2020s). With respect to the entire study: For sensitization, 2% DPC in acetone was applied to an approximately 2 cm by approximately 2 cm area of upper inner arm skin. Roughly 30 alopecia patients provided blood for TCR sequencing at one to four time points (pre-sensitization, 2, 6 and 24 weeks). Alopecia areata with under or over 50% scalp involvement, alopecia totalis and alopecia universalis were represented in the patient cohort, which was mostly female. This study followed changes in the peripheral blood TCR repertoire in vivo during primary and secondary sensitization of alopecia patients to the hapten diphenylcyclopropenone (DPC). Blood samples were taken from patients before sensitization (week 0) and then at 2, 6 and about 24 weeks after DPC sensitization. Libraries were pooled for sequencing, and variation in per-sample TCR yields was attributed mainly to small differences in library volumes within the pool. Patch testing was done on the upper back using Finn chambers containing 0.01% DPC, and results were scored after 6 days according to International Contact Dermatitis Research Group standards. Throughout the roughly 24-week study period, patients were also given weekly therapeutic DPC doses on the scalp. Beyond this particular receptor, the publication reports: Repeated subsampling changed both the strength of the expansion versus patch-test correlation and the threshold at which the correlation became significant. A positive correlation was found between the number of PT1 expanded TCRs and patch test score, with significance reached at thresholds 8, 16 and 32 but not 4. Because every patient had alopecia, a presumed autoimmune disease, the patients' immune response might differ from that of healthy individuals. DPC sensitization did not change how many TCRs were above 1 in 1000 frequency, and no evidence was found of alterations in global repertoire structure. Significantly more large CDR3 similarity clusters were formed by expanded TCRs than by pre-sensitization or healthy control sets, consistent with antigen-driven responses.

In regard to this clonotype: Its binding antigen is unknown. It has no much larger one-base neighbor in the sample; base qualities were not kept.

Libraries were prepared through RACE. The listed sequencing device is NextSeq 500. During library preparation, unique molecular identifiers were attached to individual cDNA molecules so that TCRs could be counted in a quantitative, reproducible way. Both TCR alpha and TCR beta chains were sequenced from each blood RNA sample. For the original study's pipeline: The median number of TCRs per sample was 85,000 to 100,000, ranging from roughly 20,000 to 700,000. The Decombinator software suite was used to annotate V, J and CDR3 in the TCR reads. Every sample was subsampled to the same number of TCRs (28,000) for the PS versus PT1 abundance plots. Expanded TCRs were defined as absent before sensitization and observed at least eight times at the 2-week time point. TCRdb's own reprocessing of the public reads used fastp at Q25 and MiXCR and kept productive beta chains. Each entry merges the rows of one CDR3 protein and shows their most common DNA and genes. These V and J calls originate from TCRdb's pipeline instead of the authors' own analysis. The table for this sample lists some 90,000 distinct CDR3 sequences; 8.5% of them were counted only once. In total, the top ten clones hold 2.5% to 3% of the sample.

Based on the germline V gene, the CDR1 and CDR2 sequences are ENHRY and SYGVKD. V gives up 10 bases and J gives up 0 bases, and the segment between their germline ends measures 10 bases. The cysteine opens and the phenylalanine closes a CDR3 of 12 amino acids. Only the CDR3 DNA stays, 36 bases, in frame from base 1. The sample's time point label, in plain terms: pre-sensitization, week 0. What this sample's treatment or condition label stands for: therapeutic diphenylcyclopropenone sensitization with weekly scalp DPC. At every patch-test visit, the blood draw took place before the patch test was put on. Patients were eligible if aged 18 to 70, diagnosed with alopecia and judged suitable for DPC therapy, and pregnant patients were excluded. Total RNA was extracted from unfractionated whole blood that had been collected in Tempus Blood RNA tubes.

This sequence was found in a man in his forties with alopecia areata. Some clones in this sample may be carry-over from other donors' samples. The input for sequencing was whole blood, taken in connection with sensitization to the hapten diphenylcyclopropenone (DPC). The chain links TRBV10-3 with TRBJ2-7; TRBD2 might be the D gene, on 6 matching bases. Read as DNA, the sequence is TGTGCCACCGGGACTTCCTCCTACGAGCAGTACTTC. The translation is CATGTSSYEQYF.